This T cell receptor (beta chain) was documented in a study of CD8+CD57+ T cells in acquired aplastic anemia listed by TCRdb under 2018. Regarding the complete study: A mean of about 3.2 ug of DNA, ranging from roughly 0.19 to 27.4 ug, was extracted from sorted CD4+ and CD8+ cells. CD8+CD57+ expansion was defined as a frequency above the mean frequency observed in healthy subjects. General conclusions and limits of the study: No significant difference in CD8+ Simpson's diversity was found between patients and healthy controls (P=0.060). Although roughly 30 CD8+ CDR3 sequences were shared by patients and controls, these sequences appeared highly expressed in patients and within the immunodominant clones of patients.

A remark on this clonotype: Its recognized antigen is unknown. The sample holds no much larger clone one base away, and base qualities are not on file.

Expansion of CD8+CD57+ cells had been shown by flow cytometry in the patients chosen for sequencing. Every patient had severe acquired aplastic anemia, diagnosed using the International Study of Aplastic Anemia and Agranulocytosis and Camitta criteria. Patients had received no therapy at the time of blood sampling. In this study, sorted CD4+ and CD8+ T cells from the blood of healthy subjects and of severe aplastic anemia patients had their TCR repertoires deep-sequenced. In the USA, patient enrollment took place under clinicaltrials.gov protocols 00001620, 01623167, 00001397, 00071045, 00081523 and 00961064. Ficoll-Paque density gradient centrifugation was used to isolate peripheral blood mononuclear cells. Before DNA extraction, CD4+ and CD8+ T cells were sorted with FACS or magnetic beads. Profiling of TCR beta VDJ combinations and CDR3 sequences used genomic DNA as the template. TCR repertoire sequencing was run on an Illumina HiSeq 2000. Per the source publication's procedure: Repertoires were assessed using TRBV/TRBJ rearrangement plots, CDR3 size and DJ length profiles, and Simpson's diversity index. The most abundant DNA sequence in the deep sequencing data was taken as the immunodominant clone. CDR3 amino acid sequences were screened for sharing across subjects and compared with published repertoires and the VDJdb database. The public reads were reprocessed in TCRdb via fastp at Q25 and MiXCR, keeping in-frame beta chains. CDR3 protein duplicates are merged, each entry listing the most common genes and DNA. Clone size and V and J calls follow TCRdb, not the original study. Here the sample has about 180,000 distinct CDR3 sequences; approximately 48% occur a single time. The ten largest make up around 1.8% of the sample.

Per the germline V gene, ENHRY is the CDR1 and SYGVKD is the CDR2. The CDR3, cysteine through phenylalanine, is 12 amino acids long. Only the CDR3 region is kept as DNA, spanning 36 bases read in frame from base 1. Ends trimmed: V by 10 bases, J by 3 bases; bases unmatched to a gene: 2. The chain is made from TRBV10-3 and TRBJ2-2, and TRBD1 matches 7 of the central bases. The material sequenced was sorted CD4+, CD8+, or CD8+CD57+ T cells (not recorded which) from PBMCs. The TCR sequence derives from a human donor with aplastic anemia. The nucleotide sequence reads TGTGCCAACAGGGGCGACACCGGGGAGCTGTTTTTT. The translation is CANRGDTGELFF.